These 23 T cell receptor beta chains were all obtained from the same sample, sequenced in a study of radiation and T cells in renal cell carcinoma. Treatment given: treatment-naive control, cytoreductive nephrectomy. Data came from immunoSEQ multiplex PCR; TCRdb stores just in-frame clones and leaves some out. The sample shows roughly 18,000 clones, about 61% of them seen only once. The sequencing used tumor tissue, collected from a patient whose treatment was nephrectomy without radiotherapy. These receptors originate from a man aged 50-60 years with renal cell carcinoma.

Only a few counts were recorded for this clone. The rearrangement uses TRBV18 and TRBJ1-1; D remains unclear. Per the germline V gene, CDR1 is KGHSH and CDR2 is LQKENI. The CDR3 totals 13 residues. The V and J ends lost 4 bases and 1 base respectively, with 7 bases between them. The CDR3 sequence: CASSRTQNTEAFF. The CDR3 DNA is TGTGCCAGCTCACGAACACAGAACACTGAAGCTTTCTTT.

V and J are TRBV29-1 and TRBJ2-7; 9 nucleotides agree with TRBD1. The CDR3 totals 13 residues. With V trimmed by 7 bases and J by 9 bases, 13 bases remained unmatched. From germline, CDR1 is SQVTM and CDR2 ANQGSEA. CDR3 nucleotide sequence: TGCAGCGCATCCGGGACAGGGAAAATCGGGCAGTACTTC. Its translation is CSASGTGKIGQYF.

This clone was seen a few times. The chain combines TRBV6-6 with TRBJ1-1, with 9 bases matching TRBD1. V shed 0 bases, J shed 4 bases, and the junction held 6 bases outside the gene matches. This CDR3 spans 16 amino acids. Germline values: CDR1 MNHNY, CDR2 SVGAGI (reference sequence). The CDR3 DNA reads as TGTGCCAGCAGTTACTCGAGGGGACAGGGTACCACTGAAGCTTTCTTT. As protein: CASSYSRGQGTTEAFF.

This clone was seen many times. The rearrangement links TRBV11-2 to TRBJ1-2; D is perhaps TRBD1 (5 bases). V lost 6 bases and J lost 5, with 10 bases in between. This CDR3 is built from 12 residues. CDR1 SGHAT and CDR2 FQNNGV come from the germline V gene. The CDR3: CASRGREYGYTF. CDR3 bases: TGTGCCAGCAGAGGCAGGGAATATGGCTACACCTTC.

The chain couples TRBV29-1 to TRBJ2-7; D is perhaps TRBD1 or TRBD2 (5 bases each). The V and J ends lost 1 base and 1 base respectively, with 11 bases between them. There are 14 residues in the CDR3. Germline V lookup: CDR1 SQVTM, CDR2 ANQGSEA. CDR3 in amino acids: CSVEGRDGSYEQYF. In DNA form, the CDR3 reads TGCAGCGTTGAAGGTAGGGACGGATCCTACGAGCAGTACTTC.

CDR3 bases: TGTGCCAGCAGCGGAGGGTCCGGGGAGCTGTTTTTT. Protein product: CASSGGSGELFF. This chain uses TRBV9 with TRBJ2-2; D is perhaps TRBD2 (5 bases). With 3 bases removed from V and 6 bases from J, the gap between germline ends came to 6 bases. The germline CDR1 and CDR2 sequences are SGDLS and YYNGEE. The CDR3 contains 12 residues.

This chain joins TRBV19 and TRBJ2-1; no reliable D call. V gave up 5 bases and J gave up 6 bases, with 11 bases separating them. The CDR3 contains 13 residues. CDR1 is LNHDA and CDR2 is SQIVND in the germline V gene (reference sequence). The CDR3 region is CASSVSGINEQFF. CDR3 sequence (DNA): TGTGCCAGTAGTGTCTCTGGGATCAATGAGCAGTTCTTC.

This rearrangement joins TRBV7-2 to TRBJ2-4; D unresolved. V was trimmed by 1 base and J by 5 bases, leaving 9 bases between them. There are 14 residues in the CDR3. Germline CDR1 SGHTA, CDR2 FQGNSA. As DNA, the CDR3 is TGTGCCAGCAGCTTAGGCGGTTCTCAAAACATTCAGTACTTC. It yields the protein CASSLGGSQNIQYF.

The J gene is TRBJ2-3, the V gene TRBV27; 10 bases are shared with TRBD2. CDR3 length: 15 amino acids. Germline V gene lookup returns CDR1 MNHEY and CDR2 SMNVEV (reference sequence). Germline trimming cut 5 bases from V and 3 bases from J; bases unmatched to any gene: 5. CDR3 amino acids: CASSALAGATDTQYF. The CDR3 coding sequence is TGTGCCAGCAGTGCCCTAGCGGGAGCAACAGATACGCAGTATTTT.

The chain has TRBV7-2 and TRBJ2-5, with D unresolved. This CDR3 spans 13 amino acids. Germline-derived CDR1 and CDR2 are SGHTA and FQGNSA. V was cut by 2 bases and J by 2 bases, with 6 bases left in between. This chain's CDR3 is CASSLSRQETQYF. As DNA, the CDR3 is TGTGCCAGCAGCTTATCGAGGCAAGAGACCCAGTACTTC. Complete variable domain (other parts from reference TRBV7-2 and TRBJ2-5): GAGVSQSPSNKVTEKGKDVELRCDPISGHTALYWYRQSLGQGLEFLIYFQGNSAPDKSGLPSDRFSAERTGGSVSTLTIQRTQQEDSAVYLCASSLSRQETQYFGPGTRLLVL.

CDR3 nucleotides: TGTGCCAGCAAGCGACAGGGTGCAGATACGCAGTATTTT. Its protein product is CASKRQGADTQYF. The chain employs TRBV2 and TRBJ2-3, with TRBD1 identical over 7 bases. Per the germline V gene, CDR1 is SNHLY and CDR2 is FYNNEI. Germline trimming cut 7 bases from V and 4 bases from J; bases unmatched to any gene: 5. The CDR3 spans 13 residues.

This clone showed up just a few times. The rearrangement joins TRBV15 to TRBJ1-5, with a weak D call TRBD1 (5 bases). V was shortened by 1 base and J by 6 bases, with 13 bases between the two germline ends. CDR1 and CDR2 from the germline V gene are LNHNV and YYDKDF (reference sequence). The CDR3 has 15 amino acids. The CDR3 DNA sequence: TGTGCCACCAGCAGAGTCTATGGGGGGGGTCAGCCCCAGCATTTT. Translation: CATSRVYGGGQPQHF.

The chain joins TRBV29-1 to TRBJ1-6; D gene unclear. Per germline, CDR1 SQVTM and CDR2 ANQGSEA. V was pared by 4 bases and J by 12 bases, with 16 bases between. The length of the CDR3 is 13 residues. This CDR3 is CSVVPDAGGPLHF. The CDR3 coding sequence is TGCAGCGTTGTGCCGGACGCAGGAGGACCCCTCCACTTT. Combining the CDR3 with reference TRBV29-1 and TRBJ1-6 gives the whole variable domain SAVISQKPSRDICQRGTSLTIQCQVDSQVTMMFWYRQQPGQSLTLIATANQGSEATYESGFVIDKFPISRPNLTFSTLTVSNMSPEDSSIYLCSVVPDAGGPLHFGNGTRLTVT.

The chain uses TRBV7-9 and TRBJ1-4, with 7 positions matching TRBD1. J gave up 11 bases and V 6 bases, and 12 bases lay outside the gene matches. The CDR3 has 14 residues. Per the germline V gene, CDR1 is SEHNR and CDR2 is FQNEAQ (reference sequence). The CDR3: CASSLDREVKKLFF. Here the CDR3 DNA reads TGTGCCAGCAGTCTTGACAGGGAGGTAAAGAAACTGTTTTTT. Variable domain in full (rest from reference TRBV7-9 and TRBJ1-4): DTGVSQNPRHKITKRGQNVTFRCDPISEHNRLYWYRQTLGQGPEFLTYFQNEAQLEKSRLLSDRFSAERPKGSFSTLEIQRTEQGDSAMYLCASSLDREVKKLFFGSGTQLSVL.

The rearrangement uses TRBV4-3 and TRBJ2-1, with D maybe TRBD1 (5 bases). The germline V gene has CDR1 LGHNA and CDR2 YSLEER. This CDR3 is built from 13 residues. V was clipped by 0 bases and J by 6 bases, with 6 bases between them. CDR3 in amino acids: CASSQDRANEQFF. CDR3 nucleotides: TGCGCCAGCAGCCAAGACAGGGCCAATGAGCAGTTCTTC.

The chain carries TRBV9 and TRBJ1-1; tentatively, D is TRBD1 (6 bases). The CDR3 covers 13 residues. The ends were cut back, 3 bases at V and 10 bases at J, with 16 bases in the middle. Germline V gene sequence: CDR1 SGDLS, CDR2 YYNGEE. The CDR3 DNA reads TGTGCCAGCAGCGCCTGGACAGCCCCTAGAGCTTTCTTT. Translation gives CASSAWTAPRAFF. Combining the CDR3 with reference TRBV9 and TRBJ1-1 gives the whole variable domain DSGVTQTPKHLITATGQRVTLRCSPRSGDLSVYWYQQSLDQGLQFLIQYYNGEERAKGNILERFSAQQFPDLHSELNLSSLELGDSALYFCASSAWTAPRAFFGQGTRLTVV.

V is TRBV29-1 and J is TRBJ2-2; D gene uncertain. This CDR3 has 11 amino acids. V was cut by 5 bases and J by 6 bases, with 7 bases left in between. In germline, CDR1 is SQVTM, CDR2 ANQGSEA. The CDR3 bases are TGCAGCGTTAGTAGCCCCGGGGAGCTGTTTTTT. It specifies CSVSSPGELFF.

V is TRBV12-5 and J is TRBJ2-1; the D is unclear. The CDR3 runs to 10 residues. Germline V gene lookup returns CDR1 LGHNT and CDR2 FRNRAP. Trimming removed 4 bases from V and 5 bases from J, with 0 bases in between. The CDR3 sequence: CASGYNEQFF. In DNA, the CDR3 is TGTGCTAGTGGTTACAATGAGCAGTTCTTC. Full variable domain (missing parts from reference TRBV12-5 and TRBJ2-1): DARVTQTPRHKVTEMGQEVTMRCQPILGHNTVFWYRQTMMQGLELLAYFRNRAPLDDSGMPKDRFSAEMPDATLATLKIQPSEPRDSAVYFCASGYNEQFFGPGTRLTVL.

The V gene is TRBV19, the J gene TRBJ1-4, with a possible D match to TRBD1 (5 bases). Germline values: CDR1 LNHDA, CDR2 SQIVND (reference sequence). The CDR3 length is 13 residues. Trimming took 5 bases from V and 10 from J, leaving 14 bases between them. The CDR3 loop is CASSPGPVGKLFF. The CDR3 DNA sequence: TGTGCCAGTAGTCCGGGACCCGTTGGAAAACTGTTTTTT.

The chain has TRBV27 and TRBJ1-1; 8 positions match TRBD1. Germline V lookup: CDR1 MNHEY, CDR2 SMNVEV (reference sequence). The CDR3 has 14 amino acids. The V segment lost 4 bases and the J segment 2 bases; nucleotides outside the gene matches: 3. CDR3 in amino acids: CASSWGQANTEAFF. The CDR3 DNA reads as TGTGCCAGCAGTTGGGGACAGGCCAACACTGAAGCTTTCTTT.

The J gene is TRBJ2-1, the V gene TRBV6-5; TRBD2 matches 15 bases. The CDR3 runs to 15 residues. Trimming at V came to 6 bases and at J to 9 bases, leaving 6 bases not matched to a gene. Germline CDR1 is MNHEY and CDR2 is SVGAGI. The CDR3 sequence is CASSRTSGGALEQFF. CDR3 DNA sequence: TGTGCCAGCAGCCGGACTAGCGGGGGGGCCCTTGAGCAGTTCTTC.

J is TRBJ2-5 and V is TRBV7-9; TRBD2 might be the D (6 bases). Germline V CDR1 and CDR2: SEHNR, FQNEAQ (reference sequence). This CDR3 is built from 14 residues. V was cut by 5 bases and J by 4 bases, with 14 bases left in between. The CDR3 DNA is TGTGCCAGCAGCCGACGGGAGTTCGGAGAGACCCAGTACTTC. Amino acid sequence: CASSRREFGETQYF.

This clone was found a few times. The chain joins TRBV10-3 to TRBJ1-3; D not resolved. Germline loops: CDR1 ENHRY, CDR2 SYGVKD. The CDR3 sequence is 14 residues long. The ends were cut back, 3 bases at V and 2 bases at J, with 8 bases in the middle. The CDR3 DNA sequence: TGTGCCATCAGTGAACCGGAGGCTGGAAACACCATATATTTT. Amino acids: CAISEPEAGNTIYF.